Below, 17 T cell receptor beta chains from the same sample are listed, as sequenced in a study of blood T cell repertoires in COVID-19. The repertoire was sequenced with immunoSEQ multiplex PCR; TCRdb's copy has only in-frame clones and lacks some. This sample has approximately 110,000 clones, with roughly 88% found just once. Sequenced material: peripheral blood. These receptors all come from a human donor in a cohort sampled during active COVID-19.

V gene TRBV29-1 combines with J gene TRBJ2-5; a possible D gene is TRBD1 (6 bases). CDR1 and CDR2 from the germline V gene are SQVTM and ANQGSEA. This CDR3 is built from 16 residues. Between the trimmed V and J ends, which lost 3 bases and 0 bases, there was a span of 17 bases. The CDR3 is CSVEPGTRSYQETQYF. CDR3 DNA: TGCAGCGTTGAGCCCGGGACAAGATCGTACCAAGAGACCCAGTACTTC.

The chain links TRBV18 to TRBJ2-2, with 8 bases that match TRBD1. The V and J ends lost 3 bases and 0 bases, in that order; junction bases with no gene match: 3. Per the germline V gene, CDR1 is KGHSH and CDR2 is LQKENI. This CDR3 has 16 residues. This CDR3 is CASSPRGQANTGELFF. CDR3 nucleotides: TGTGCCAGCTCACCGCGGGGACAGGCGAACACCGGGGAGCTGTTTTTT.

This chain uses TRBV6-5 with TRBJ1-3; D perhaps matches TRBD1 (5 bases). The germline CDR1 and CDR2 sequences are MNHEY and SVGAGI. The CDR3 runs to 14 residues. Trimming shortened V by 7 bases and J by 3 bases, and 13 bases separated the two germline ends. DNA of the CDR3: TGTGCCAGCAATCAAAGGGGTATTGGAAACACCATATATTTT. Translation: CASNQRGIGNTIYF.

This chain joins TRBV3-1 (or the pseudogene TRBV3-2) and TRBJ2-7, with 7 positions matching TRBD1. The V segment lost 4 bases and the J segment 2 bases; nucleotides outside the gene matches: 5. Germline CDR1 is LGHDT and CDR2 is YNNKEL (reference sequence). The CDR3 runs 14 residues. CDR3 sequence: CASSPRTGPYEQYF. DNA for the CDR3: TGTGCCAGCAGCCCGCGGACAGGCCCCTACGAGCAGTACTTC.

V usage is TRBV6-6 and J usage is TRBJ2-7; a possible D gene is TRBD2 (5 bases). Germline V gene sequence: CDR1 MNHNY, CDR2 SVGAGI (reference sequence). The CDR3 is made up of 14 amino acids. Trimming left V 2 bases short and J 2 bases short, with 10 bases between. CDR3 nucleotides: TGTGCCAGCAGTTACAGGGAGTCAACCTACGAGCAGTACTTC. Translating it yields CASSYRESTYEQYF.

The rearrangement links TRBV19 to TRBJ1-4; 8 nucleotides align to TRBD1. The CDR3 has 15 amino acids. V lost 2 bases to trimming and J lost 8 bases; unmatched junction nucleotides: 7. Germline CDR1 is LNHDA and CDR2 is SQIVND (reference sequence). CDR3 coding DNA: TGTGCCAGTAGTATACTTGGACAGGGTTACGAAAAACTGTTTTTT. This encodes CASSILGQGYEKLFF.

The chain uses TRBV12-5 and TRBJ2-3, with a tentative D call TRBD2 (5 bases). V shed 6 bases and J shed 2 bases, with 15 bases lying between them. The CDR3 totals 15 residues. Germline V CDR1 and CDR2: LGHNT, FRNRAP. The CDR3 DNA reads TGTGCTAGTGGCTGGGGAGTTATTATCACAGATACGCAGTATTTT. Its protein is CASGWGVIITDTQYF.

The genes are TRBV5-1 and TRBJ2-7; 13 nucleotides align to TRBD2. Germline assignment: CDR1 SGHRS and CDR2 YFSETQ. This CDR3 has 15 residues. Trimming cost V 3 bases and J 2 bases; bases outside gene matches: 2. The CDR3 region is CASSSGLAGPYEQYF. CDR3 DNA: TGCGCCAGCAGCTCGGGACTAGCGGGGCCCTACGAGCAGTACTTC.

The gene calls are TRBV29-1 and TRBJ2-7; TRBD1 agrees at 8 bases. The CDR3 has 15 amino acids. CDR1 and CDR2 from the germline V gene are SQVTM and ANQGSEA. V lost 4 bases and J lost 1; bases outside the gene matches: 9. The CDR3 sequence: CSVGPRTGISYEQYF. The CDR3 DNA sequence: TGCAGCGTTGGCCCCAGGACAGGGATTTCCTACGAGCAGTACTTC.

The gene calls are TRBV18 and TRBJ2-5; 8 nucleotides align to TRBD1. From germline, CDR1 is KGHSH and CDR2 LQKENI. The V segment lost 6 bases and the J segment 3 bases; nucleotides outside the gene matches: 6. The CDR3 covers 14 residues. The CDR3 nucleotides are TGTGCCAGCTCCCGGGCGACAGGGGAAGAGACCCAGTACTTC. Protein product: CASSRATGEETQYF.

This clone is labeled as medium-sized. This chain uses TRBV4-3 with TRBJ1-2; D is uncertain. Trimming took off 3 bases at V and 2 bases at J, with 13 bases between the two ends. Per germline, CDR1 LGHNA and CDR2 YSLEER. This CDR3 region has 15 residues. The CDR3 is CASSHLEGRNYGYTF. CDR3 in DNA: TGCGCCAGCAGCCACCTAGAGGGCCGCAACTATGGCTACACCTTC.

This clone was seen only a few times. The chain carries TRBV19 and TRBJ1-5; D is perhaps TRBD1 (5 bases). This CDR3 spans 15 amino acids. Germline CDR1 reads LNHDA; CDR2 reads SQIVND (reference sequence). The ends were cut back, 5 bases at V and 6 bases at J, with 17 bases in the middle. This CDR3 is CASSPGLLLFQPQHF. In DNA, the CDR3 is TGTGCCAGTAGTCCGGGACTCCTACTTTTTCAGCCCCAGCATTTT.

V usage is TRBV5-1 and J usage is TRBJ2-7; a weak D match, TRBD1 (6 bases). This CDR3 is 14 amino acids long. Trimming removed 4 bases at V and 1 base at J, with 12 bases between. Germline CDR1 SGHRS, CDR2 YFSETQ. This chain's CDR3 is CASSPQDRSYEQYF. DNA of the CDR3: TGCGCCAGCAGCCCGCAGGACAGATCCTACGAGCAGTACTTC.

The table lists this clone with a count of one. This sequence joins TRBV7-2 and TRBJ2-5, with D uncertain. Trimming left V 5 bases short and J 5 bases short, with 12 bases between. CDR3 length: 13 residues. The V gene's germline CDR1 is SGHTA and CDR2 FQGNSA. The CDR3 sequence: CASSDISRETQYF. The CDR3 DNA follows: TGTGCCAGCAGCGACATCAGTCGGGAGACCCAGTACTTC.

This chain joins TRBV6-5 and TRBJ2-2, with D tentatively TRBD1 (7 bases). CDR1 is MNHEY and CDR2 is SVGAGI in the germline V gene. The CDR3 consists of 16 residues. Between the trimmed V and J ends, which lost 0 bases and 6 bases, there was a span of 14 bases. CDR3 sequence: CASSYSNQGGPGELFF. In DNA form, the CDR3 reads TGTGCCAGCAGTTACTCGAATCAGGGGGGACCCGGGGAGCTGTTTTTT.

CDR3 coding DNA: TGTGCCAGCAGCCCGGCCTTAGCGGGAGGGGGTGAGACCCAGTACTTC. Protein sequence: CASSPALAGGGETQYF. The chain employs TRBV6-6 and TRBJ2-5, with TRBD2 identical over 11 bases. The CDR3 totals 16 residues. With 6 bases clipped from V and 5 bases from J, the junction kept 11 bases outside the gene matches. Per germline, CDR1 MNHNY and CDR2 SVGAGI (reference sequence).

The chain is built from TRBV18 and TRBJ1-2; D perhaps matches TRBD1 (5 bases). V lost 4 bases, J lost 3 bases, and 9 bases lay in between. The CDR3 length is 13 residues. The germline V gene encodes CDR1 KGHSH and CDR2 LQKENI. The CDR3 DNA is TGTGCCAGCTCACTCGGGGGGGACTATGGCTACACCTTC. Protein: CASSLGGDYGYTF.